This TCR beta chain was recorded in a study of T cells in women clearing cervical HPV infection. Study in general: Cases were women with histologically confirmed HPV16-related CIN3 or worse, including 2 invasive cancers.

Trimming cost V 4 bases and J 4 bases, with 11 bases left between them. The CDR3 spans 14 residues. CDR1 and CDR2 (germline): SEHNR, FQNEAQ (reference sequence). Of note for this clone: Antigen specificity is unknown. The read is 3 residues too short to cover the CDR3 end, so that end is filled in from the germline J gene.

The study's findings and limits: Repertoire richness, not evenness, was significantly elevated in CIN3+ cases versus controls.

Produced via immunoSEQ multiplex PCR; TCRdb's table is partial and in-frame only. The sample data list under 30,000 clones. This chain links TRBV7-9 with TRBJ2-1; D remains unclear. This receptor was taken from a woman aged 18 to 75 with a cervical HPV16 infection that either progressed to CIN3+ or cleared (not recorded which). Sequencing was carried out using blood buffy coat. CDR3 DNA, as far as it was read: TGTGCCAGCAGCTCCCTATTGATATACAATGAG. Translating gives CASSSLLIYNE. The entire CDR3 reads CASSSLLIYNEQFF.